This is a list of T cell receptor beta chains from one sample in a study of blood T cell repertoires in COVID-19. The assay was immunoSEQ multiplex PCR, and TCRdb's table has in-frame clones only and misses some. The sample holds approximately 220,000 clones, approximately 86% seen once. Material: PBMCs or T cells enriched from blood (not recorded which). All receptors derive from a woman between 25 and 40 years old who had been exposed to COVID-19. CDR3s include the opening cysteine and the closing phenylalanine or tryptophan. D genes are given only for firm matches. Expanded clones get a size class; other rows say once, few or many, or leave the size out.

TRBJ2-7 - - TRBV10-1 CASSDSGDGYEQYF TGCGCCAGCAGTGATTCGGGGGACGGCTACGAGCAGTACTTC
TRBJ2-5 TRBD1 - TRBV3-1/TRBV3-2 CASSPRTGQEETQYF TGTGCCAGCAGCCCCCGGACAGGGCAGGAAGAGACCCAGTACTTC
TRBJ1-4 TRBD1 once TRBV19 CASNPRTGNEKLFF TGTGCCAGTAACCCCCGGACAGGGAATGAAAAACTGTTTTTT
TRBJ2-7 TRBD2 few TRBV11-1 CASSPWTSGNSYEQYF TGTGCCAGCAGCCCATGGACTAGCGGTAACTCCTACGAGCAGTACTTC
TRBJ1-5 - - TRBV19 CASSIERGSNQPQHF TGTGCCAGTAGTATAGAAAGGGGTTCCAATCAGCCCCAGCATTTT
TRBJ1-2 TRBD1 - TRBV27 CASSSGTANYGYTF TGTGCCAGCAGTTCCGGGACAGCCAACTATGGCTACACCTTC
TRBJ2-7 - - TRBV28 CASSLRGWVEDGQYF TGTGCCAGCAGTTTAAGGGGGTGGGTCGAGGACGGGCAGTACTTC
TRBJ1-1 TRBD1 - TRBV28 CASRKQGATEAFF TGTGCCAGCAGGAAACAGGGGGCCACTGAAGCTTTCTTT
TRBJ2-5 TRBD2 - TRBV6-5 CASTSGGVQETQYF TGTGCCAGCACTAGCGGGGGGGTACAAGAGACCCAGTACTTC
TRBJ2-2 TRBD1 - TRBV6-5 CASSRQGANTGELFF TGTGCCAGCAGTCGACAGGGGGCAAACACCGGGGAGCTGTTTTTT
TRBJ2-1 TRBD2 - TRBV19 CASSIRSASGLSYNEQFF TGTGCCAGTAGTATAAGATCGGCTAGCGGGTTGAGCTACAATGAGCAGTTCTTC
TRBJ2-7 - - TRBV9 CASSAGTQYEQYF TGTGCCAGCAGCGCCGGGACTCAATACGAGCAGTACTTC
TRBJ1-4 - - TRBV12-5 CASGLEGVGNEKLFF TGTGCTAGTGGTTTGGAAGGGGTGGGTAATGAAAAACTGTTTTTT
TRBJ2-6 - - TRBV21-1 CASSRDSRITGANVLTF TGTGCCAGCAGCAGGGACAGCCGAATTACTGGGGCCAACGTCCTGACTTTC
TRBJ1-2 TRBD1 - TRBV3-1/TRBV3-2 CASSQDAGTGDGYTF TGTGCCAGCAGCCAAGACGCCGGGACAGGGGACGGCTACACCTTC
TRBJ1-4 TRBD1 - TRBV7-8 CASSLPSRQGAGATNEKLFF TGTGCCAGCAGCTTACCTAGCCGACAGGGGGCTGGGGCAACTAATGAAAAACTGTTTTTT
TRBJ2-4 TRBD1 once TRBV3-1/TRBV3-2 CASSQGWKEGGSLIAKNIQYF TGTGCCAGCAGCCAAGGGTGGAAGGAAGGGGGCAGTTTAATAGCCAAAAACATTCAGTACTTC
TRBJ2-1 - - TRBV19 CASTPPSGSYNEQFF TGTGCCAGTACCCCCCCCTCCGGCTCCTACAATGAGCAGTTCTTC
TRBJ1-1 - - TRBV27 CASSSVNELLWRYAFF TGTGCCAGCAGCAGTGTCAATGAACTGCTCTGGAGGTATGCTTTCTTT
TRBJ1-5 TRBD1 - TRBV10-3 CAISEWQGGNQPQHF TGTGCCATCAGTGAGTGGCAGGGGGGCAATCAGCCCCAGCATTTT
TRBJ2-7 - - TRBV7-8 CASTTGSSSSYEQYF TGTGCCAGCACCACTGGGAGCTCCTCTTCCTACGAGCAGTACTTC
TRBJ1-2 - few TRBV5-1 CASSLNGQTLLGYTF TGCGCCAGCAGCTTGAATGGACAGACGCTGCTCGGCTACACCTTC
TRBJ2-6 TRBD1 - TRBV5-6 CASTRDRGRAGANVLTF TGTGCCAGCACCCGGGACAGGGGGCGAGCTGGGGCCAACGTCCTGACTTTC
TRBJ1-1 - - TRBV19 CASRGNTEAFF TGTGCCTCTAGGGGGAACACTGAAGCTTTCTTT
TRBJ1-3 - - TRBV6-5 CASSRTGLYGNTIYF TGTGCCAGCAGCCGAACAGGGCTTTACGGAAACACCATATATTTT
TRBJ1-6 TRBD1 - TRBV6-2/TRBV6-3 CASSYSQTGGLDSYNSPLHF TGTGCCAGCAGTTACTCACAGACAGGGGGACTCGACTCCTATAATTCACCCCTCCACTTT
TRBJ2-2 TRBD1 - TRBV9 CASSAPGTGGLTGELFF TGTGCCAGCAGCGCCCCCGGGACAGGGGGCTTGACCGGGGAGCTGTTTTTT
TRBJ2-3 TRBD1 - TRBV10-3 CAISESWTGGADTQYF TGTGCCATCAGTGAGTCTTGGACAGGGGGCGCAGATACGCAGTATTTT
TRBJ1-1 - - TRBV5-6 CASSLKGAGNTEAFF TGTGCCAGCAGCCTGAAAGGGGCAGGGAACACTGAAGCTTTCTTT
TRBJ2-2 TRBD1 - TRBV27 CASSLRGLDRVGTGELFF TGTGCCAGCAGTTTGAGGGGCCTTGACAGGGTTGGAACCGGGGAGCTGTTTTTT
TRBJ1-3 TRBD1 few TRBV28 CASRSGTGAGNTIYF TGTGCCAGCAGGTCCGGGACAGGGGCCGGAAACACCATATATTTT
TRBJ1-2 TRBD1 - TRBV14 CASSHPGTANYGYTF TGTGCCAGCAGCCACCCCGGGACAGCTAACTATGGCTACACCTTC
TRBJ1-4 - - TRBV25-1 CASSELELTNEKLFF TGTGCCAGCAGTGAATTAGAGTTGACTAATGAAAAACTGTTTTTT
TRBJ2-2 - once TRBV4-1 CASSQEPTGNTGELFF TGCGCCAGCAGCCAAGAACCGACAGGGAACACCGGGGAGCTGTTTTTT
TRBJ1-1 - - TRBV2 CASRQRVESTEAFF TGTGCCAGCAGGCAGAGGGTGGAGTCCACTGAAGCTTTCTTT